This TCR beta chain is drawn from a study of blood T cell repertoires in COVID-19. Study-wide context: Researchers got acute and convalescent COVID-19 samples from the United States, Italy and Spain.

Original processing methods: For nucleated cells, counts were estimated from reference gene primer amplification. Some clones are missing from TCRdb's copy, which holds only in-frame ones; the method was immunoSEQ multiplex PCR. D and trimming come from the DNA, and the V and J calls and clone size come from that table. The table shows approximately 75,000 clones, with approximately 82% occurring only once. Germline CDR1 SEHNR, CDR2 FQNEAQ (reference sequence). This CDR3 is 18 amino acids long. Between the trimmed V and J ends, which lost 1 base and 5 bases, there was a span of 24 bases. The chain uses TRBV7-9 and TRBJ2-7; D might be TRBD2 (6 bases). Sequenced: peripheral blood. This receptor was obtained from a woman in her 50s with acute or convalescent COVID-19. CDR3 in DNA: TGTGCCAGCAGCTTAGGGGGACTGGGCGGGACCCACACCGACGAGCAGTACTTC. Its protein product is CASSLGGLGGTHTDEQYF.